This entry lists 14 T cell receptor beta chains sequenced from one sample in a study of blood T cell repertoires in COVID-19. Measured with immunoSEQ multiplex PCR; TCRdb has only the in-frame clones, and not every one. The repertoire has roughly 160,000 clones, about four fifths of them found once; the top ten carry roughly 10%. Specimen: peripheral blood. Receptors were obtained from a woman aged 80 or older with active or convalescent COVID-19.

This clone has only one observation. The chain uses TRBV19 and TRBJ1-2; 8 bases line up with TRBD1. Germline assignment: CDR1 LNHDA and CDR2 SQIVND (reference sequence). V was clipped by 1 base and J by 7 bases; unmatched bases: 14. The length of the CDR3 is 17 residues. The CDR3 loop reads CASSIAGGEQASAGYTF. CDR3 nucleotide sequence: TGTGCCAGTAGTATAGCAGGGGGCGAGCAAGCTTCAGCTGGCTACACCTTC.

The rearrangement uses TRBV4-1 and TRBJ2-2, with a tentative D call TRBD1 (6 bases). The CDR3 is 15 residues long. Germline V CDR1 and CDR2: MGHRA, YSYEKL. V was cut by 1 base and J by 0 bases, with 6 bases left in between. The CDR3 loop reads CASSQGTANTGELFF. The CDR3 DNA is TGCGCCAGCAGCCAAGGGACAGCGAACACCGGGGAGCTGTTTTTT.

The rearrangement joins TRBV18 to TRBJ1-1, with 7 nucleotides matching TRBD1. The CDR3 contains 14 residues. Germline V CDR1 and CDR2: KGHSH, LQKENI. Trimming at V came to 8 bases and at J to 7 bases, leaving 13 bases not matched to a gene. In DNA, the CDR3 is TGTGCCAGCGGGCGACAGGGACTGTCTATTGAAGCTTTCTTT. Amino acids: CASGRQGLSIEAFF.

This clone was detected only once. This chain links TRBV7-3 with TRBJ1-1; 9 bases align to TRBD1. V lost 4 bases to trimming and J lost 11 bases; unmatched junction nucleotides: 8. CDR1 and CDR2 from the germline V gene are SGHTA and FQGTGA. The CDR3 consists of 13 residues. CDR3 DNA sequence: TGTGCCAGCAGCTCACACAGGGGGCAGGGGGCTTTCTTT. It yields the protein CASSSHRGQGAFF.

This chain uses TRBV24-1 with TRBJ1-2, with 9 positions matching TRBD1. J gave up 4 bases and V 3 bases, and 5 bases lay outside the gene matches. CDR3 length equals 15 residues. Germline CDR1 KGHDR, CDR2 SFDVKD. The CDR3 DNA sequence: TGTGCCACCAGTGATCCTGCGACAGGGGGCTATGGCTACACCTTC. Translation gives CATSDPATGGYGYTF.

V gene TRBV6-5 combines with J gene TRBJ1-2; the match to TRBD1 covers 7 bases. CDR3 length: 14 amino acids. V was clipped by 5 bases and J by 7 bases; unmatched bases: 10. CDR1 and CDR2 from the germline V gene are MNHEY and SVGAGI. The CDR3 DNA reads TGTGCCAGCAGTAGCACAGGGGTTAAGGCTGGCTACACCTTC. Translating gives CASSSTGVKAGYTF.

The rearrangement links TRBV15 to TRBJ2-5; 9 bases align to TRBD2. CDR3 length equals 16 residues. The ends lost 5 bases at V and 1 base at J; junction bases unmatched: 8. Germline loops: CDR1 LNHNV, CDR2 YYDKDF (reference sequence). CDR3: CATSPGLAGSQETQYF. As DNA, the CDR3 is TGTGCCACCAGCCCGGGTCTAGCGGGATCCCAAGAGACCCAGTACTTC. The whole variable domain, remainder taken from reference TRBV15 and TRBJ2-5, is DAMVIQNPRYQVTQFGKPVTLSCSQTLNHNVMYWYQQKSSQAPKLLFHYYDKDFNNEADTPDNFQSRRPNTSFCFLDIRSPGLGDTAMYLCATSPGLAGSQETQYFGPGTRLLVL.

The chain links TRBV18 to TRBJ2-1; D is undetermined. The CDR3 spans 14 residues. V gave up 2 bases and J gave up 4 bases, with 9 bases separating them. The V gene's germline CDR1 is KGHSH and CDR2 LQKENI. The CDR3 nucleotides are TGTGCCAGCTCACCAGTCCAGGATTACAATGAGCAGTTCTTC. This sequence encodes CASSPVQDYNEQFF.

The V gene is TRBV4-2, the J gene TRBJ2-7; 7 positions match TRBD2. The V and J ends lost 1 base and 7 bases, in that order; junction bases with no gene match: 10. This CDR3 spans 15 amino acids. Germline CDR1 is LGHNA and CDR2 is YNFKEQ. The CDR3: CASSQGQGGSREQYF. The CDR3 region has the DNA TGTGCCAGCAGCCAAGGGCAGGGCGGGAGCAGGGAGCAGTACTTC.

The chain joins TRBV5-4 to TRBJ1-3; D not resolved. CDR3 length: 15 amino acids. CDR1 and CDR2 from the germline V gene are SGHNT and YYREEE (reference sequence). Trimming shortened V by 0 bases and J by 0 bases, and 7 bases separated the two germline ends. The CDR3 reads CASSLDSGSGNTIYF. CDR3 in DNA: TGTGCCAGCAGCTTGGATTCGGGCTCTGGAAACACCATATATTTT. Drawing the rest from reference TRBV5-4 and TRBJ1-3, the complete variable domain is ETGVTQSPTHLIKTRGQQVTLRCSSQSGHNTVSWYQQALGQGPQFIFQYYREEENGRGNFPPRFSGLQFPNYSSELNVNALELDDSALYLCASSLDSGSGNTIYFGEGSWLTVV.

A single count supports this clone. Here the CDR3 reads CASSPQTGGLETQYF. For the CDR3, the DNA is TGCGCCAGCAGCCCTCAGACAGGGGGTTTAGAGACCCAGTACTTC. This sequence joins TRBV10-2 and TRBJ2-5; 9 bases map to TRBD1. The CDR3 runs 15 residues. The V segment lost 6 bases and the J segment 4 bases; nucleotides outside the gene matches: 9. CDR1 WSHSY and CDR2 SAAADI come from the germline V gene.

The J gene is TRBJ2-2, the V gene TRBV6-6; a possible D gene is TRBD1 (6 bases). V was clipped by 2 bases and J by 4 bases, with 8 bases between them. The CDR3 loop spans 14 amino acids. CDR1 is MNHNY, CDR2 SVGAGI, per germline (reference sequence). Written as DNA, the CDR3 is TGTGCCAGCAGTTACGGGGACATCACCGGGGAGCTGTTTTTT. Protein sequence: CASSYGDITGELFF.

The chain joins TRBV5-1 to TRBJ1-3; 7 nucleotides agree with TRBD1. Looked up from germline, CDR1 is SGHRS and CDR2 is YFSETQ. Trimming at V came to 4 bases and at J to 2 bases, leaving 6 bases not matched to a gene. The CDR3 runs to 15 residues. CDR3 sequence reads: CASSTTRGPGNTIYF. CDR3 DNA: TGCGCCAGCAGCACCACTAGGGGGCCTGGAAACACCATATATTTT.

This chain joins TRBV2 and TRBJ2-3; D gene unclear. The germline V and J ends were trimmed by 6 bases and 2 bases, with 9 bases remaining between them. Germline V gene sequence: CDR1 SNHLY, CDR2 FYNNEI. This CDR3 spans 13 amino acids. CDR3 sequence reads: CASSWAPTDTQYF. The CDR3 coding sequence is TGTGCCAGCAGCTGGGCCCCCACAGATACGCAGTATTTT.